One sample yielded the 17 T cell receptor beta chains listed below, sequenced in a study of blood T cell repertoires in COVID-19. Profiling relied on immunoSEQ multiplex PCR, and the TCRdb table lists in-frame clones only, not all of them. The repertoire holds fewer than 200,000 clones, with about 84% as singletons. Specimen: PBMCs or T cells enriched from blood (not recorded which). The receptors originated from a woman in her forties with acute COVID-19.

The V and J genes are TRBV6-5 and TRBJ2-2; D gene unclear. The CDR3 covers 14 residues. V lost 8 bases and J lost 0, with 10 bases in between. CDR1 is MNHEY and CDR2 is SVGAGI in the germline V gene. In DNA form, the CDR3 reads TGTGCCAGCGGTAATCCTACGAACACCGGGGAGCTGTTTTTT. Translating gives CASGNPTNTGELFF.

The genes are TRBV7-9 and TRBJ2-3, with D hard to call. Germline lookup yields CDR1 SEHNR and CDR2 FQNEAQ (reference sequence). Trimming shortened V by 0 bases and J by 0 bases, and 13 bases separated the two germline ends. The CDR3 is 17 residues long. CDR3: CASSLAQPPESTDTQYF. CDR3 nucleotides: TGTGCCAGCAGCTTAGCACAGCCACCCGAGAGCACAGATACGCAGTATTTT.

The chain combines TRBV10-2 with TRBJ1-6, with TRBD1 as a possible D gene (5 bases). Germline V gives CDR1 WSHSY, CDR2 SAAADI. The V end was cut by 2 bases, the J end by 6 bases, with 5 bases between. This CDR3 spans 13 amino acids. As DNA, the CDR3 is TGCGCCAGCAGTGAGCAGGGTAATTCACCCCTCCACTTT. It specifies CASSEQGNSPLHF.

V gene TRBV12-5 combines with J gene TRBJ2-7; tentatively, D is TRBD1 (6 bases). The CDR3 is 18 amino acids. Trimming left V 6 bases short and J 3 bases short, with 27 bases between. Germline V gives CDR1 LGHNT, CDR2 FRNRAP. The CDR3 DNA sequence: TGTGCTAGTGGCTCCCGCAGTGGGGGACAAGGGTTAATCTACGAGCAGTACTTC. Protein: CASGSRSGGQGLIYEQYF.

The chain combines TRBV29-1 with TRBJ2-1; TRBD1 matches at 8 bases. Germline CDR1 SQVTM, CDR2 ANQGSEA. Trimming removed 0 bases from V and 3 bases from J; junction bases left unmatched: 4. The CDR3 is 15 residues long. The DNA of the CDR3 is TGCAGCGTTGAAGAGCCGGGACAGGTCTACAATGAGCAGTTCTTC. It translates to CSVEEPGQVYNEQFF.

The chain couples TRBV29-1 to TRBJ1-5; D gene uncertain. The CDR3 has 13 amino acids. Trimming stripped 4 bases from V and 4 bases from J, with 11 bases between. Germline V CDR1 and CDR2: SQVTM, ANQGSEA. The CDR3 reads CSVVGSENQPQHF. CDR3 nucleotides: TGCAGCGTTGTTGGTTCGGAGAATCAGCCCCAGCATTTT.

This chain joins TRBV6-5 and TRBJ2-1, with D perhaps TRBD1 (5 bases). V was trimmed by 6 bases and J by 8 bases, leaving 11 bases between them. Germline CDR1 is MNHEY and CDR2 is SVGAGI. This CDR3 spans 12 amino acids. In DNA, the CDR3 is TGTGCCAGCAGAGGCAGGGTGGATGAGCAGTTCTTC. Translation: CASRGRVDEQFF.

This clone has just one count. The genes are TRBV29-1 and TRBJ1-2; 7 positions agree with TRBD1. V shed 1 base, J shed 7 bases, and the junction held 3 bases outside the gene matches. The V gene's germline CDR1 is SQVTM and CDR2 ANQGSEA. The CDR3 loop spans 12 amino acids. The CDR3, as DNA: TGCAGCGTTGAAGGACAGGGCGGTGGCTACACCTTC. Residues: CSVEGQGGGYTF.

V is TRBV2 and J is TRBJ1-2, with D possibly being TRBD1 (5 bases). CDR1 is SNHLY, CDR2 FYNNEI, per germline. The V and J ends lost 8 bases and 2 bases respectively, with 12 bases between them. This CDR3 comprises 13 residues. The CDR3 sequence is CASAREPNYGYTF. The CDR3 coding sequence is TGTGCCAGCGCCAGGGAACCAAACTATGGCTACACCTTC.

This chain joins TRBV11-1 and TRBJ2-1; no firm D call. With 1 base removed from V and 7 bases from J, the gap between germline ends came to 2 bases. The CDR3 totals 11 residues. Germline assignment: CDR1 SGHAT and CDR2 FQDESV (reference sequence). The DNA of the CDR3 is TGTGCCAGCAGCTTAGTAAATGAGCAGTTCTTC. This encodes CASSLVNEQFF.

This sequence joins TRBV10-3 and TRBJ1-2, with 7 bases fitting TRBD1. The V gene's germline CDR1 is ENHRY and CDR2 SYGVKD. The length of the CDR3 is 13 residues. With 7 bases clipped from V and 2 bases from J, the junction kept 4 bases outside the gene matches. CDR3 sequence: CAITMTGNYGYTF. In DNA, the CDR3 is TGTGCCATCACTATGACAGGGAACTATGGCTACACCTTC.

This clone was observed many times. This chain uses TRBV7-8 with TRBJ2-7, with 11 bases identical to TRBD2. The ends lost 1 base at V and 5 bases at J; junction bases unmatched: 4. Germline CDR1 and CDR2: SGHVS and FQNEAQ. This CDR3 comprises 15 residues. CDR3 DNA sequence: TGTGCCAGCAGCTTAGGGGCGACTAGCGGGAACGAGCAGTACTTC. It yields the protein CASSLGATSGNEQYF.

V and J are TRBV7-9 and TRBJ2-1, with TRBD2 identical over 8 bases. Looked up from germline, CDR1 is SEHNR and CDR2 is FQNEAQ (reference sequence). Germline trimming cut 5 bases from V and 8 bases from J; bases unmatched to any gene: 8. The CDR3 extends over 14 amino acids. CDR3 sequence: CASSRAGVGDEQFF. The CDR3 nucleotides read TGTGCCAGCAGCCGAGCGGGAGTAGGCGATGAGCAGTTCTTC.

Here the CDR3 reads CATMHPLRGDTQYF. CDR3 nucleotide sequence: TGTGCCACCATGCACCCGTTAAGGGGAGATACGCAGTATTTT. The rearrangement joins TRBV24-1 to TRBJ2-3; weak D call: TRBD1 (5 bases). Germline V gives CDR1 KGHDR, CDR2 SFDVKD. Trimming removed 8 bases at V and 5 bases at J, with 16 bases between. This CDR3 region has 14 residues.

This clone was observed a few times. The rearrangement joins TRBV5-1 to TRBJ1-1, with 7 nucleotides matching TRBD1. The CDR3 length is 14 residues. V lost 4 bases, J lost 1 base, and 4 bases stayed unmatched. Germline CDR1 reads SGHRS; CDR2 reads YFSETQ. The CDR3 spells CASSQQGGNTEAFF. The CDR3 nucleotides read TGCGCCAGCAGCCAGCAGGGGGGGAACACTGAAGCTTTCTTT.

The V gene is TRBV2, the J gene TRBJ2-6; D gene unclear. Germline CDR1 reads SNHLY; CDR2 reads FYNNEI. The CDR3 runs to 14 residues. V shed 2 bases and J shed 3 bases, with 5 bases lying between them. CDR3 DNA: TGTGCCAGCAGTGAACAGATTGGGGCCAACGTCCTGACTTTC. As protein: CASSEQIGANVLTF.

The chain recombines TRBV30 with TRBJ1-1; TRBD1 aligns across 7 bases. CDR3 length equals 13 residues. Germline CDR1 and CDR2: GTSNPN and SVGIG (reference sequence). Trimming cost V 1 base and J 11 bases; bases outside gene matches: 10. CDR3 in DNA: TGTGCCTGGAGTGCCGACCGACAGGGTACGGCTTTCTTT. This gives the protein CAWSADRQGTAFF.